The following is a T cell receptor (beta chain) sequence with its context. The source of the sample is a study of blood T cell repertoires in COVID-19. TCRdb keeps only in-frame clones here, not all; method: immunoSEQ multiplex PCR. The sample has approximately 280,000 clones, around nine tenths seen once; the top ten hold about 4.6%. V gave up 3 bases and J gave up 0 bases, with 8 bases separating them. Germline CDR1 and CDR2: DFQATT and SNEGSKA (reference sequence). This CDR3 contains 14 residues. The clonotype comes from a man aged 40-55 years with acute or convalescent COVID-19. The source material was peripheral blood. The chain carries TRBV20-1 and TRBJ2-2, with D perhaps matching TRBD1 or TRBD2 (6 bases each). The CDR3 sequence is CSASGGPNTGELFF. CDR3 nucleotide sequence: TGCAGTGCTAGTGGGGGGCCGAACACCGGGGAGCTGTTTTTT.